These 2 T cell receptor beta chains came from one sample sequenced in a study of identifying expanded T cells in peripheral blood. Repertoires were generated with immunoSEQ multiplex PCR, while TCRdb's copy carries only in-frame clones and drops some. This table has about 78,000 clones, 80% to 90% appearing once. Material for sequencing was blood. Receptor source: a person between 18 and 75 years old in good health.

This rearrangement joins TRBV7-8 to TRBJ1-1; maybe TRBD1 (6 bases). Germline values: CDR1 SGHVS, CDR2 FQNEAQ. Between the trimmed V and J ends, which lost 6 bases and 3 bases, there was a span of 14 bases. The CDR3 length is 14 residues. The CDR3 nucleotides read TGTGCCAGCAGTGCCAGGGGCAGGGACACTGAAGCTTTCTTT. Protein product: CASSARGRDTEAFF.

The chain combines TRBV6-5 with TRBJ2-1; D gene unclear. Germline CDR1 reads MNHEY; CDR2 reads SVGAGI. The CDR3 spans 12 residues. V shed 4 bases and J shed 6 bases, with 7 bases lying between them. The CDR3 loop reads CASSSNTNEQFF. In DNA form, the CDR3 reads TGTGCCAGCAGTTCGAACACCAATGAGCAGTTCTTC.